This T cell receptor beta chain was found in a study of STAT5B mutations in CD4+ large granular lymphocyte leukemia (dated by TCRdb to 2021 to 2024). Regarding the research as a whole: Among the healthy controls, the CDR3 'QG' motif was associated with a particular HLA allele. Flow cytometry performed on FACSCanto II or FACSVerse showed that the purified fractions had more than 95% purity among lymphocytes. The study compared the TCRbeta repertoires of patients with CD4+ T-cell large granular lymphocyte leukemia against the TCRbeta repertoires of healthy blood donors.

The immunoSEQ assay at survey resolution was used to sequence TCRbeta rearrangements from genomic DNA. The study's processing was this. In the TCR sequencing data, the lowest productive clonotype frequency that could be detected was 2.59 x 10-5. Analyses included only productive TCRbeta rearrangements, meaning complete and in-frame sequences. Clonality for each sample was calculated as Simpson clonality in the immunoSEQ Analyzer version 3.0. Based on frequency, clones were grouped as very rare, small, medium, large (1-20%) or hyperexpanded (>20%). Generation probabilities were estimated with OLGA 1.2.3, V-gene circos plots were made with VDJtools, specificities were looked up in VDJdb, and CDR3 motifs were identified with GLIPH. TCRdb retrieved this table from immuneACCESS and kept in-frame rearrangements only. Not all clones are present; in checked studies, unresolved V genes account for under half, and no reason is known for the remainder. D and trimming were read from the DNA, whereas the V and J calls and clone size are those reported in that table. The sample table contains fewer than 40,000 clones; only one count was recorded for 85% to 90% of them. The ten top clones hold about 0.41% of the sample.

CDR3 length: 18 amino acids, cysteine to phenylalanine. Only CDR3 DNA remains: 54 bases, in frame from the first base. Sequences SGHNT (CDR1) and YYREEE (CDR2) are obtained from the germline V gene (reference sequence). Germline trimming amounts to 4 bases on V and 4 bases on J, with 14 as the count of junction bases outside the gene matches. Healthy controls were approximately 40 blood donors whose buffy coats came from the Finnish Red Cross blood service. All TCR-sequenced material derived from peripheral blood: patient blood samples and healthy donor buffy coats. Ficoll-Hypaque gradient centrifugation was used to isolate peripheral blood mononuclear cells. For the healthy controls, CD4+ cells were obtained from buffy coats by magnetic purification. Genomic DNA was extracted with the Gentra Puregene Cell and Tissue kit and quantified on a Qubit 2.0 fluorometer. Overall study results and their limits: TRBV06-family usage was enriched among the top patient clones (8/27) compared with healthy controls (2/35). Each patient's main leukemic clonotypes were private, but approximately 25% of these clonotypes showed up at low frequency in the non-leukemic repertoires of other patients. The data were not HLA-matched, and the higher clonality in CD4+ T-LGLL than in CD8+ T-LGLL could be due to the relatively small sample size. Compared with healthy CD4+ repertoires, CD4-sorted patient repertoires appeared more clonal, and this difference remained even after the putative leukemic clones were removed.

About this clone: It has no known antigen specificity. No base qualities exist here, and no much larger clone lies one base off it.

Sequenced material: CD4+ T cells from blood buffy coats. The TCR sequence derives from a human donor in good health. The rearrangement combines TRBV5-4 with TRBJ2-2; TRBD2 lines up with 9 middle nucleotides. This receptor has the CDR3 CASSETGTSFWGTGELFF. The sequenced DNA: TGTGCCAGCAGCGAAACCGGGACTAGCTTCTGGGGCACCGGGGAGCTGTTTTTT.